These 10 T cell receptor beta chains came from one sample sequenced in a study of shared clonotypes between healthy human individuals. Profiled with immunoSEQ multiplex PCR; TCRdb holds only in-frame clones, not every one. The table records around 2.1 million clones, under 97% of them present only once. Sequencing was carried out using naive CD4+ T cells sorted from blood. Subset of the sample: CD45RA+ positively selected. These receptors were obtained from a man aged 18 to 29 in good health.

CDR3 region: CASSLQGRETQYF. DNA of the CDR3: TGTGCCAGCAGTTTACAGGGTAGGGAGACCCAGTACTTC. This chain uses TRBV28 with TRBJ2-5; D perhaps matches TRBD1 (5 bases). The length of the CDR3 is 13 residues. The V gene's germline CDR1 is MDHEN and CDR2 SYDVKM. V was pared by 2 bases and J by 5 bases, with 9 bases between.

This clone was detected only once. This chain's CDR3 is CASSLAGNPYEQYF. CDR3 nucleotide sequence: TGCGCCAGCAGCTTGGCAGGTAATCCCTACGAGCAGTACTTC. This rearrangement joins TRBV5-1 to TRBJ2-7; D not certain. The CDR3 spans 14 residues. The germline V gene encodes CDR1 SGHRS and CDR2 YFSETQ. Trimming took off 0 bases at V and 2 bases at J, with 9 bases between the two ends.

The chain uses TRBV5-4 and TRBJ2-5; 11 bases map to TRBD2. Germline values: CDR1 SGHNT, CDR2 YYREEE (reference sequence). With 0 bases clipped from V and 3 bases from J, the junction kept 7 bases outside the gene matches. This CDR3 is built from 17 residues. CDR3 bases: TGTGCCAGCAGCTTGGCCCTCACTAGCGGGAGTGAAGAGACCCAGTACTTC. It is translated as CASSLALTSGSEETQYF.

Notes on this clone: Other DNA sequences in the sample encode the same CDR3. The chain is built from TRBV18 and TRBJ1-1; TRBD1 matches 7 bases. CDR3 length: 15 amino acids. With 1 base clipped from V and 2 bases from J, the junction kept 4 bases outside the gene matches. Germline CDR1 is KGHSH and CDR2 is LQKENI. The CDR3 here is CASSPLSGGNTEAFF. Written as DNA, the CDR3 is TGTGCCAGCTCACCACTGTCAGGGGGAAACACTGAAGCTTTCTTT.

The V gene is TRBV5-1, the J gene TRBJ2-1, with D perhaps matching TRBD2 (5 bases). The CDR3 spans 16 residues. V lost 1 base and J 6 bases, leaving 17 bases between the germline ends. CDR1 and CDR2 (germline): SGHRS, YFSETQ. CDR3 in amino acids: CASSLTSPSIVNEQFF. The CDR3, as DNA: TGCGCCAGCAGCTTGACGTCGCCTAGCATTGTCAATGAGCAGTTCTTC.

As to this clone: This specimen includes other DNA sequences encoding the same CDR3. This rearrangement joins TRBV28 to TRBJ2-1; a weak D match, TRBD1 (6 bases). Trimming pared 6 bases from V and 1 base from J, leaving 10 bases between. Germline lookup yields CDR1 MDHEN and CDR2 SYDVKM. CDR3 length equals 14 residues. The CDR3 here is CASSPGQSYNEQFF. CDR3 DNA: TGTGCCAGCAGCCCGGGACAATCCTACAATGAGCAGTTCTTC.

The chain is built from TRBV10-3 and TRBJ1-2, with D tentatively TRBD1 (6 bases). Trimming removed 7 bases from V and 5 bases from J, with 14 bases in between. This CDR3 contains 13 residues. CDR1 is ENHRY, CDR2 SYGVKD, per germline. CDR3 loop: CAIIPGEGYGYTF. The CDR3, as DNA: TGTGCCATCATTCCAGGGGAAGGTTATGGCTACACCTTC.

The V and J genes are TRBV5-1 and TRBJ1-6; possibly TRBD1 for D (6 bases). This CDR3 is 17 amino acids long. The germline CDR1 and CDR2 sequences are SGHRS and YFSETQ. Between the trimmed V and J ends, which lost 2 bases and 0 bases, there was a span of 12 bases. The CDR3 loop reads CASSFTGPSSYNSPLHF. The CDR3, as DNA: TGCGCCAGCAGCTTCACAGGGCCCAGCTCCTATAATTCACCCCTCCACTTT. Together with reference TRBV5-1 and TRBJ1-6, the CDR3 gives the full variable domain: KAGVTQTPRYLIKTRGQQVTLSCSPISGHRSVSWYQQTPGQGLQFLFEYFSETQRNKGNFPGRFSGRQFSNSRSEMNVSTLELGDSALYLCASSFTGPSSYNSPLHFGNGTRLTVT.

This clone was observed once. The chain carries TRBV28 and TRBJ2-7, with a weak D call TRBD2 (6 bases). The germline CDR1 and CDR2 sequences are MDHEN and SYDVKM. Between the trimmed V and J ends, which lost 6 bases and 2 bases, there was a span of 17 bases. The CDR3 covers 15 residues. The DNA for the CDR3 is TGTGCCAGCAGCCGGGGACTTATTTCCCCCTACGAGCAGTACTTC. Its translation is CASSRGLISPYEQYF.

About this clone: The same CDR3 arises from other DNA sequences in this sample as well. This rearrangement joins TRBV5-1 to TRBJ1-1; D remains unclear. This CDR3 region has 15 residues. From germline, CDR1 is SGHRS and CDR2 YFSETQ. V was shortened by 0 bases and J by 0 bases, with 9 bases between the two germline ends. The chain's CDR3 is CASSLGPAMNTEAFF. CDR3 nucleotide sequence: TGCGCCAGCAGCTTGGGACCAGCAATGAACACTGAAGCTTTCTTT.